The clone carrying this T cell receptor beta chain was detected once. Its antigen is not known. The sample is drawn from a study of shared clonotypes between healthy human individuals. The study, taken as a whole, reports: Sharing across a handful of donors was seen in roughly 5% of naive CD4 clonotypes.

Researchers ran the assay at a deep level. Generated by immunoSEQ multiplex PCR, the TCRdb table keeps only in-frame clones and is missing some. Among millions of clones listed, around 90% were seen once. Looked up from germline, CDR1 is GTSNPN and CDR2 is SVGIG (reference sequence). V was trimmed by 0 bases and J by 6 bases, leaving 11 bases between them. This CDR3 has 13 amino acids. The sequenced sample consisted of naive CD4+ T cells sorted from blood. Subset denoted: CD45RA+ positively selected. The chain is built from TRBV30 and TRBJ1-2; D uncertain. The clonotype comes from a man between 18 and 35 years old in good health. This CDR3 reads CAWSVLTMNGYTF. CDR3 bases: TGTGCCTGGAGTGTACTTACAATGAATGGCTACACCTTC.